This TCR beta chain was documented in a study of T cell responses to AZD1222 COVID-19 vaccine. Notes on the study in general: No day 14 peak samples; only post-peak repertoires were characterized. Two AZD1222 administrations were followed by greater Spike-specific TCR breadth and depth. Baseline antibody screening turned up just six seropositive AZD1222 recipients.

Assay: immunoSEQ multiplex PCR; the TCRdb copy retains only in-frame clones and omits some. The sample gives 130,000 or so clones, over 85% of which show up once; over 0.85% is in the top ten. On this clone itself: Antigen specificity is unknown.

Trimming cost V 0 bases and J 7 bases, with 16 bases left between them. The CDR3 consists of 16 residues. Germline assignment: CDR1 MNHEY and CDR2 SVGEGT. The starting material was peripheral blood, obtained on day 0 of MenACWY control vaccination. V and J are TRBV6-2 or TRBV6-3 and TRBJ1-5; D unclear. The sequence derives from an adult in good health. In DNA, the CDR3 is TGTGCCAGCAGTTACTCGGGCCGGATGCGATGGCAGCCCCAGCATTTT. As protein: CASSYSGRMRWQPQHF.